This T cell receptor (beta chain) was identified in a study of OX40 agonist ivuxolimab in advanced cancers. Study-wide background: Treatment received earlier with anti-PD-1, anti-PD-L1 or anti-CTLA-4 agents was allowed, and over 30% had some. Of the patients, three showed partial responses, one with hepatocellular carcinoma and two with cutaneous melanoma.

CDR3 length equals 12 residues. CDR1 and CDR2 (germline): SNHLY, FYNNEI. The ends lost 4 bases at V and 7 bases at J; junction bases unmatched: 0. Some clones are missing from TCRdb's copy, which holds only in-frame ones; the method was immunoSEQ multiplex PCR. The sample yields roughly 80,000 clones, roughly 82% seen once. Autoimmune disease history or systemic immunosuppression barred patients. On cycle 4 day 1 and cycle 7 day 1, as well as at baseline, blood was sampled. The sequenced sample was CD4+ or CD8+ T cells sorted from blood, obtained in a trial of the OX40 agonist ivuxolimab. The source of this sequence is an adult with an advanced solid tumor such as melanoma, head and neck, liver or kidney cancer. The chain links TRBV2 to TRBJ2-1; TRBD2 matches at 8 bases. CDR3 in amino acids: CASSAGGNEQFF. The CDR3 nucleotides are TGTGCCAGCAGTGCGGGGGGGAATGAGCAGTTCTTC.